The clone carrying this T cell receptor beta chain was observed at least ten times. This entry comes from a study of human T cells and chemical hapten exposure. The sample's time point: patch test 1, 2 weeks after DPC sensitization. As for treatment: therapeutic diphenylcyclopropenone sensitization with weekly scalp DPC. Each patch-test visit's blood sample preceded patch application. Extraction yielded total RNA from whole blood (unfractionated). Deletions cut 5 bases from V and 4 bases from J, with 11 bases between. This CDR3 spans 13 amino acids. Germline CDR1 and CDR2: KGHSH and LQKENI. Individual cDNA molecules (in the library) carried attached unique molecular identifiers. One entry per CDR3 protein, called by TCRdb with MiXCR from the RACE reads. The sample has around 300,000 distinct CDR3 sequences, under 9% seen once.

The source is a young woman with alopecia areata. Some clones in this sample may be carry-over from other donors' samples. The chain links TRBV18 to TRBJ1-2, with D perhaps matching TRBD1 (5 bases). This specimen consisted of whole blood, obtained in connection with sensitization to the hapten diphenylcyclopropenone (DPC). Written as DNA, the CDR3 is TGTGCCAGCTCATTCGACAGCCCCTATGGCTACACCTTC. Translation: CASSFDSPYGYTF.